This T cell receptor (beta chain) stems from a study of T-cell memory formation after mild COVID-19. General study points: Pre-infection memory showed some responding clones, and this suggested that cross-reactive memory joined.

This clonotype was seen a handful of times. The antigen remains undetermined. MiXCR was run by TCRdb on the 5' RACE reads, yielding one entry per CDR3 protein. The sample records hundreds of thousands of distinct CDR3 sequences, 15% to 20% being singletons. This clonotype was obtained from an adult woman who had mild COVID-19 (a few samples of this study predate the infection). Cell type and time point are not known. Sequencing was performed on PBMCs or a T cell subset sorted from them (not recorded which).

The CDR3 loop is CASSQERGNQAFF. The CDR3 bases are TGTGCCAGCAGCCAAGAGAGGGGGAACCAGGCTTTCTTT. The rearrangement joins TRBV4-2 to TRBJ1-1; a weak D match, TRBD1 (6 bases). Germline V lookup: CDR1 LGHNA, CDR2 YNFKEQ. The CDR3 totals 13 residues. Trimming took off 0 bases at V and 11 bases at J, with 13 bases between the two ends.